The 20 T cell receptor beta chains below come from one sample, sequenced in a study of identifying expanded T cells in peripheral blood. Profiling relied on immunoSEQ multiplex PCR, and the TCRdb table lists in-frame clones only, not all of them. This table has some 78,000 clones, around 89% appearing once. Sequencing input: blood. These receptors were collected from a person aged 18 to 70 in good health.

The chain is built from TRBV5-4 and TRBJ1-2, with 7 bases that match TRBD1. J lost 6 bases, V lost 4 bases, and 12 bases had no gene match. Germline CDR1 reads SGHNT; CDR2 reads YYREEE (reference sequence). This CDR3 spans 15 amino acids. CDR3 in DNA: TGTGCCAGCAGCCCAAGGACAGGTTCGGTACATGGCTACACCTTC. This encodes CASSPRTGSVHGYTF.

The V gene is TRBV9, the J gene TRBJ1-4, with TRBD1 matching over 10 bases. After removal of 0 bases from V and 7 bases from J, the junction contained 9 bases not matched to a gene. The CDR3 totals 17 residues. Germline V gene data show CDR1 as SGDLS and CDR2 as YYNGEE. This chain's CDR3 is CASSVEDRGRAAEKLFF. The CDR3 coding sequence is TGTGCCAGCAGCGTAGAAGACAGGGGGCGAGCCGCTGAAAAACTGTTTTTT. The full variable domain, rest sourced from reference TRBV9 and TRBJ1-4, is DSGVTQTPKHLITATGQRVTLRCSPRSGDLSVYWYQQSLDQGLQFLIQYYNGEERAKGNILERFSAQQFPDLHSELNLSSLELGDSALYFCASSVEDRGRAAEKLFFGSGTQLSVL.

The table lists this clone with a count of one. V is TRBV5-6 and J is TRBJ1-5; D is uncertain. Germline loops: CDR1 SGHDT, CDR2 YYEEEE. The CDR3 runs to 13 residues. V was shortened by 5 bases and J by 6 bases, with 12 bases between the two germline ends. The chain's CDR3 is CASSPGEGQPQHF. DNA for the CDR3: TGTGCCAGCAGTCCTGGTGAGGGTCAGCCCCAGCATTTT.

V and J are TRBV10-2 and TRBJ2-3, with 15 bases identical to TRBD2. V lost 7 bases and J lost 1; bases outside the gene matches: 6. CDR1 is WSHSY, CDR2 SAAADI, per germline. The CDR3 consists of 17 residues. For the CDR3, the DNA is TGCGCCAGCACTCGGACTAGCGGGGGGGGACGCACAGATACGCAGTATTTT. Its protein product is CASTRTSGGGRTDTQYF.

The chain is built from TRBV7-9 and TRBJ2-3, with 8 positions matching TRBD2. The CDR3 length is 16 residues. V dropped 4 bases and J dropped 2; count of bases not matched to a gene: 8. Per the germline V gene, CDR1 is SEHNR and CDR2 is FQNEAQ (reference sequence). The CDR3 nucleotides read TGTGCCAGCAGCTCGCGCGGGGGGCCGCACACAGATACGCAGTATTTT. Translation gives CASSSRGGPHTDTQYF.

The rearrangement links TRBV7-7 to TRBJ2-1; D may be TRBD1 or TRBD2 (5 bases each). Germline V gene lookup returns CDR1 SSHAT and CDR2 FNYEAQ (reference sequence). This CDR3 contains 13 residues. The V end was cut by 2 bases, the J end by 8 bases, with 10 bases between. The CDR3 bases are TGTGCCAGCAGCTTATCAGGGACGGATGAGCAGTTCTTC. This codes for CASSLSGTDEQFF.

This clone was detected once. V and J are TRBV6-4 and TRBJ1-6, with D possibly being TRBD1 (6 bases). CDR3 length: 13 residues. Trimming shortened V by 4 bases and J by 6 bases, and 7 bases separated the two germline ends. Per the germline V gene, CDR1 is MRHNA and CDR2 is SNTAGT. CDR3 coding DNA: TGTGCCAGCAGTGCAGGGGTTAATTCACCCCTCCACTTT. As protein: CASSAGVNSPLHF.

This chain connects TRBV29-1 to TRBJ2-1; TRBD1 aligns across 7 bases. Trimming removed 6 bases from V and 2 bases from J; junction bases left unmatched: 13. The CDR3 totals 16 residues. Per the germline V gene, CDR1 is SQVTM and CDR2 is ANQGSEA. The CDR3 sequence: CSVGDRTGETYNEQFF. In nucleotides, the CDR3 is TGCAGCGTCGGTGATCGGACAGGAGAAACCTACAATGAGCAGTTCTTC.

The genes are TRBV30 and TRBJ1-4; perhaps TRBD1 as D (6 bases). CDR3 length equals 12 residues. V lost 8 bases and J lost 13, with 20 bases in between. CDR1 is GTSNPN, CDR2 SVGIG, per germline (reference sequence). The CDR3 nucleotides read TGTGCCGTGGTGAACCAGGGGACGAGACTGTTTTTT. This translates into CAVVNQGTRLFF.

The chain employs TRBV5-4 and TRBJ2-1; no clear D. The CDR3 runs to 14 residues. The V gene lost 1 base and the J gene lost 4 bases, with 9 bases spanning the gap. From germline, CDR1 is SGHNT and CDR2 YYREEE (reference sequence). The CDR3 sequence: CASSLRSEYNEQFF. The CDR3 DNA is TGTGCCAGCAGCTTGAGGTCAGAATACAATGAGCAGTTCTTC.

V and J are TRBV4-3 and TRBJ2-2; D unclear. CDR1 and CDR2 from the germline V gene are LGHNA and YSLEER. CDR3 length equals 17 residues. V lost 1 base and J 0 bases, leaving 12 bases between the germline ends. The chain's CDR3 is CASSQGPPGSNTGELFF. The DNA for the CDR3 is TGCGCCAGCAGCCAAGGGCCCCCAGGCTCGAACACCGGGGAGCTGTTTTTT.

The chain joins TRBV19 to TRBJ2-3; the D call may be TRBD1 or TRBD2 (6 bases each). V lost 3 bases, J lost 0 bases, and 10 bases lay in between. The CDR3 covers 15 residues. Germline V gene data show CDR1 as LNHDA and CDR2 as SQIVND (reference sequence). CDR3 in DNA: TGTGCCAGTAGTATCCGGGGGCTTAGCACAGATACGCAGTATTTT. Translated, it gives CASSIRGLSTDTQYF.

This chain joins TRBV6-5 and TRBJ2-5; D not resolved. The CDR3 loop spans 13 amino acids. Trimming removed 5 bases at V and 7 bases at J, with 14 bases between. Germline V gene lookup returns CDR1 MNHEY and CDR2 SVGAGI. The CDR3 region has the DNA TGTGCCAGCAGTAAAGCCTTTACGGGGACCCAGTACTTC. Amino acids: CASSKAFTGTQYF.

The chain's CDR3 is CASSPPNYEQYF. Written as DNA, the CDR3 is TGTGCCAGCAGCCCACCCAACTACGAGCAGTACTTC. The chain is built from TRBV7-9 and TRBJ2-7; D unresolved. Germline assignment: CDR1 SEHNR and CDR2 FQNEAQ (reference sequence). V lost 5 bases to trimming and J lost 3 bases, with 8 bases between them. The CDR3 runs to 12 residues.

The chain's CDR3 is CASSLQGAEETQYF. The CDR3 DNA sequence: TGTGCCAGCAGCCTACAGGGGGCCGAAGAGACCCAGTACTTC. This chain joins TRBV5-4 and TRBJ2-5; 9 bases agree with TRBD1. This CDR3 contains 14 residues. The junction had 4 bases not matched to a gene; V was cut back by 4 bases and J by 3 bases. Per the germline V gene, CDR1 is SGHNT and CDR2 is YYREEE (reference sequence).

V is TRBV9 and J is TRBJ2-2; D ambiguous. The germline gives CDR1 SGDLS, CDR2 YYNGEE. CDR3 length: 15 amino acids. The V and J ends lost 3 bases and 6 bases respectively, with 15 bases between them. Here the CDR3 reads CASSAQVKMSGELFF. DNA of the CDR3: TGTGCCAGCAGCGCGCAGGTAAAGATGTCCGGGGAGCTGTTTTTT. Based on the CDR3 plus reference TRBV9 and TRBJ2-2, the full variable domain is DSGVTQTPKHLITATGQRVTLRCSPRSGDLSVYWYQQSLDQGLQFLIQYYNGEERAKGNILERFSAQQFPDLHSELNLSSLELGDSALYFCASSAQVKMSGELFFGEGSRLTVL.

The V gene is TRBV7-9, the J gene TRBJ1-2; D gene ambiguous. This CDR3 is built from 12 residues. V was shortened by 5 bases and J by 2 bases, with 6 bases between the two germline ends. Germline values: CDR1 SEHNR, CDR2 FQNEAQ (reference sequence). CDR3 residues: CASSVGNYGYTF. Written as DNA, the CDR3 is TGTGCCAGCAGCGTCGGCAACTATGGCTACACCTTC. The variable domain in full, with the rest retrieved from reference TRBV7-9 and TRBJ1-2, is DTGVSQNPRHKITKRGQNVTFRCDPISEHNRLYWYRQTLGQGPEFLTYFQNEAQLEKSRLLSDRFSAERPKGSFSTLEIQRTEQGDSAMYLCASSVGNYGYTFGSGTRLTVV.

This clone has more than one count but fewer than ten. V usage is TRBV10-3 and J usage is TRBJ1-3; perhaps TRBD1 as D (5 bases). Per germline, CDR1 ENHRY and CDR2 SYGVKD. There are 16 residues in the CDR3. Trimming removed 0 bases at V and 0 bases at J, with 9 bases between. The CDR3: CAISESGTHSGNTIYF. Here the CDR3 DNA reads TGTGCCATCAGTGAGTCCGGGACTCACTCTGGAAACACCATATATTTT.

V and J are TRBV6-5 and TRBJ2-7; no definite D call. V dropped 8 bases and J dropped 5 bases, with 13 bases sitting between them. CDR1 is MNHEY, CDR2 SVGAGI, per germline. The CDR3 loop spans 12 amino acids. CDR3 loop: CASYGRRDEQYF. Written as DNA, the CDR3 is TGTGCCAGCTATGGACGAAGGGACGAGCAGTACTTC.

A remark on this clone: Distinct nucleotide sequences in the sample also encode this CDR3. This CDR3 reads CAWSVPDTQYF. The CDR3 DNA reads TGTGCCTGGAGTGTTCCAGATACGCAGTATTTT. This chain joins TRBV30 and TRBJ2-3; D ambiguous. Germline assignment: CDR1 GTSNPN and CDR2 SVGIG (reference sequence). The CDR3 is made up of 11 amino acids. V was clipped by 0 bases and J by 4 bases, with 2 bases between them.